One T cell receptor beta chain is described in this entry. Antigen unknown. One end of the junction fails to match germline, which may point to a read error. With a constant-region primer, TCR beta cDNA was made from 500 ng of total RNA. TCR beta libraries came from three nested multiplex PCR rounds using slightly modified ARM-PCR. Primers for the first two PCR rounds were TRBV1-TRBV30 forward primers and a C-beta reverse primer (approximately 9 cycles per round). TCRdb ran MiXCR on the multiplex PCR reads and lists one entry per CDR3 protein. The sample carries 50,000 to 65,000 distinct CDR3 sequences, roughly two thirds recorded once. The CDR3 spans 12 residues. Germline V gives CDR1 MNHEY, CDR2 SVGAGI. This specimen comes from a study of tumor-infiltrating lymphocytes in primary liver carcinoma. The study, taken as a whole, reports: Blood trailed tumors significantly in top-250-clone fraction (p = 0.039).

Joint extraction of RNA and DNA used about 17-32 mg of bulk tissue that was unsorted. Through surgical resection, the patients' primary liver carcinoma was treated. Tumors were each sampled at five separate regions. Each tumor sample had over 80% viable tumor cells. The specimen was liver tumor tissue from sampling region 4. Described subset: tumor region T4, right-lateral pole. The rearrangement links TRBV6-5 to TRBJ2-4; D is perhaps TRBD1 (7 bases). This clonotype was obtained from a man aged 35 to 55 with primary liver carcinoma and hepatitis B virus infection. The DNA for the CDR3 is TGTCCCAGCAGTCCCCGGACAGGCGGGGAGTACTTC. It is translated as CPSSPRTGGEYF.